Listed below are T cell receptor beta chains from one sample, sequenced in a study of CD8 T cells in ankylosing spondylitis. TCRdb used MiXCR to reprocess the 5' RACE reads, holding one entry per CDR3 protein. The data contain approximately 210,000 distinct CDR3 sequences, 9.5% to 15% of them singletons. The sequencing sample was made of blood, either unsorted or a sorted T cell fraction (not recorded which). These TCRs come from a male donor with ankylosing spondylitis or in good health (not recorded which). The CDR3 runs from the conserved cysteine through the conserved F or W. Fields, in order: D gene, V gene, J gene, clone size, CDR3 protein, CDR3 DNA. A D gene is named only where the DNA matches it firmly. Clone size is not always given. Where it is, it says once, few, many or a class for expanded clones.

.,TRBV5-1,TRBJ2-5,.,CASSSGLHQETQYF,TGCGCCAGCAGCTCGGGACTCCACCAAGAGACCCAGTACTTC
.,TRBV30,TRBJ2-7,.,CAWGMGSSYEQYF,TGTGCCTGGGGGATGGGTAGCTCCTACGAGCAGTACTTC
TRBD2,TRBV4-1,TRBJ2-7,few,CASSPFVGRVDEQYF,TGCGCCAGCAGCCCCTTCGTGGGGAGGGTCGACGAGCAGTACTTC
.,TRBV6-5,TRBJ2-6,.,CASSKGLSGANVLTF,TGTGCCAGCAGTAAAGGACTCTCTGGGGCCAACGTCCTGACTTTC
.,TRBV12-3/TRBV12-4,TRBJ1-5,many,CASSFGAAYSNQPQHF,TGTGCCAGCAGTTTTGGGGCAGCTTATAGCAATCAGCCCCAGCATTTT
TRBD2,TRBV5-6,TRBJ2-5,many,CASSLGAGATLTETQYF,TGTGCCAGCAGCTTGGGGGCGGGAGCTACTCTGACAGAGACCCAGTACTTC
TRBD1,TRBV12-3/TRBV12-4,TRBJ1-1,.,CASRTLTGVYTEAFF,TGTGCCAGCAGGACGTTGACAGGGGTATACACTGAAGCTTTCTTT
.,TRBV5-6,TRBJ2-2,few,CASSPWVAGELFF,TGTGCCAGCAGCCCTTGGGTGGCCGGGGAGCTGTTTTTT
TRBD1,TRBV12-3/TRBV12-4,TRBJ2-7,.,CASSPRQGDSYEQYF,TGTGCCAGCAGTCCACGACAGGGTGATTCCTACGAGCAGTACTTC
.,TRBV9,TRBJ2-7,few,CASSVGPSGAYEQYF,TGTGCCAGCAGCGTAGGTCCATCCGGGGCCTACGAGCAGTACTTC
.,TRBV4-1,TRBJ2-2,.,CATTIHENTGELFF,TGCGCCACCACAATACACGAGAACACCGGGGAGCTGTTTTTT
TRBD1,TRBV11-2,TRBJ2-7,many,CASSTGQGYEQYF,TGTGCCAGCAGCACGGGACAGGGCTACGAGCAGTACTTC
.,TRBV3-1,TRBJ2-2,.,CASSQEAGFTGELFF,TGTGCCAGCAGCCAAGAGGCGGGGTTCACCGGGGAGCTGTTTTTT
.,TRBV6-4,TRBJ2-2,medium-sized,CASSDRDTGELFF,TGTGCCAGCAGTGACAGGGACACCGGGGAGCTGTTTTTT
.,TRBV20-1,TRBJ2-7,.,CSARAGTDPWGSYEQYF,TGCAGTGCTCGAGCCGGGACCGACCCTTGGGGGAGCTACGAGCAGTACTTC
.,TRBV15,TRBJ2-7,.,CATSRYRDTTYEQYF,TGTGCCACCAGCAGATACCGGGACACTACCTACGAGCAGTACTTC
TRBD1,TRBV5-1,TRBJ2-2,.,CASSAGQGGGELFF,TGCGCCAGCAGCGCCGGACAGGGTGGAGGGGAGCTGTTTTTT